This T cell receptor beta chain was found in a study of blood T cell repertoires in COVID-19. The CDR3 is 19 amino acids. J gave up 1 base and V 3 bases, and 13 bases lay outside the gene matches. Germline CDR1 is SGHTA and CDR2 is FQGNSA. Method: immunoSEQ multiplex PCR; TCRdb's copy keeps in-frame clones and lacks some. The table lists tens of thousands of clones, nearly 90% of them singletons. This TCR came from a man aged 65 to 85 with acute or convalescent COVID-19. V gene TRBV7-2 combines with J gene TRBJ2-2; 8 bases line up with TRBD1. Material for sequencing was peripheral blood. DNA for the CDR3: TGTGCCAGCAGCTTTAGTTGGGGGGACAGGTCCCTGAACACCGGGGAGCTGTTTTTT. Its protein product is CASSFSWGDRSLNTGELFF.